This T cell receptor beta chain was documented in a study of blood T cell repertoires in COVID-19. Sequencing used immunoSEQ multiplex PCR; TCRdb keeps in-frame clones, though not all of them. The profile shows approximately 100,000 clones, about 84% of them singletons. In germline, CDR1 is ENHRY, CDR2 SYGVKD. Trimming removed 6 bases from V and 0 bases from J, with 11 bases in between. This CDR3 has 14 residues. The chain combines TRBV10-3 with TRBJ1-1; a possible D gene is TRBD1 (5 bases). The clonotype comes from a man between 60 and 75 years old with acute or convalescent COVID-19. Material for sequencing was peripheral blood. This chain's CDR3 is CAIRRGGLNTEAFF. In nucleotides, the CDR3 is TGTGCCATCAGGCGCGGGGGTTTGAACACTGAAGCTTTCTTT.